These 5 T cell receptor beta chains share one sample of origin, sequenced in a study of monozygotic twins with inflammatory bowel disease. For each CDR3 protein, TCRdb gives one entry from its re-call of the 5' RACE reads, without DNA. The sample totals roughly 200,000 distinct CDR3 sequences. The sample consisted of blood. Receptor source: a human donor with ulcerative colitis or Crohn's disease, or a healthy co-twin of an affected twin (not recorded which).

J is TRBJ1-5 and V is TRBV7-8; absent DNA, TCRdb's TRBD1 call cannot be checked. Germline V lookup: CDR1 SGHVS, CDR2 FQNEAQ. CDR3 length equals 12 residues. The chain's CDR3 is CASSRAGGPQHF.

The J gene is TRBJ2-5, the V gene TRBV3-1. The CDR3 has 11 residues. Germline CDR1 reads LGHDT; CDR2 reads YNNKEL (reference sequence). Here the CDR3 reads CASSQAVTQYF.

The rearrangement links TRBV6-5 to TRBJ2-2. The CDR3 runs to 14 residues. Germline-derived CDR1 and CDR2 are MNHEY and SVGAGI. This CDR3 is CASSWGANTGELFF.

The rearrangement links TRBV10-3 to TRBJ1-2; the D gene TCRdb calls, TRBD1, cannot be checked with no DNA. This CDR3 comprises 13 residues. Germline V gene lookup returns CDR1 ENHRY and CDR2 SYGVKD. This chain's CDR3 is CAIRGQSEYGYTF.

The chain is built from TRBV10-3 and TRBJ1-1; TCRdb proposes TRBD1, but this gene call is untestable without DNA. This CDR3 is 14 amino acids long. In germline, CDR1 is ENHRY, CDR2 SYGVKD. This CDR3 is CAIRKGQGDTEAFF.